A selection of T cell receptor beta chains follows, all from one sample in a study of OX40 agonist ivuxolimab in advanced cancers. TCRdb's copy holds only in-frame clones and misses some; the assay was immunoSEQ multiplex PCR. In the table there are roughly 70,000 clones, about 85% of which are singletons. The sequencing used CD4+ or CD8+ T cells sorted from blood, collected in a trial of the OX40 agonist ivuxolimab. The receptors originated from an adult with an advanced solid tumor such as melanoma, head and neck, liver or kidney cancer. The conserved cysteine and the conserved F or W are not part of the CDR3 here.

TRBV19 | ASSIEAEPYTGELF
TRBV4-2 | ASSQDRGGAVD
TRBV6-5 | ASIAGPSSTDTQY
TRBV4-1 | ASSQDRSPRAYGYT
TRBV10-3 | AISESLDRISGNTIY
TRBV5-1 | ASTGGAVTTNTEAF
TRBV5-1 | ASSLGWVSTDTQY
TRBV5-1 | ASSFLGQGNNEQF
TRBV5-1 | ASSLVASGGKYQETQY
TRBV28 | ASSFPDRRGAEAF
TRBV5-5 | ASRDTQATEKLF
TRBV6-6 | ASTVRVLAGNTIY